The present T cell receptor (beta chain) was sequenced within a study of early T cells in non-severe SARS-CoV-2 infection. In the study overall: Unpaired chains resulted from sequencing bulk RNA of unsorted whole blood. Study outcomes and limitations: The matching step, a VDJdb search, favored anti-spike CD8 responses and missed private and CD4 specificities.

V gave up 6 bases and J gave up 0 bases, with 12 bases separating them. CDR3 length: 14 residues. CDR1 and CDR2 (germline): SQVTM, ANQGSEA. In its sample, this clonotype was seen many times. The antigen is not known. Individual cDNA molecules were tagged with unique molecular identifiers, the study reported. MiXCR was run by TCRdb on the 5' RACE reads, yielding one entry per CDR3 protein. The table lists around 40,000 distinct CDR3 sequences, about 6% of them singletons, with roughly 4.8% in the top ten. This chain links TRBV29-1 with TRBJ2-1; D is possibly TRBD2 (5 bases). The TCR sequence derives from an adult who was a healthcare worker with PCR-confirmed SARS-CoV-2 infection or an uninfected control (not recorded which). Specimen: whole blood. CDR3 sequence (DNA): TGCAGCGTCGGAATAGCGTTCTCCTACAATGAGCAGTTCTTC. Its protein is CSVGIAFSYNEQFF.